The T cell receptor (beta chain) described here comes from a study of T-cell memory formation after mild COVID-19. This clonotype occurred a few times. Its target is unknown. The study's findings and limits: Day 15 to 85 contracting clones showed balanced CD4/CD8; later expanders leaned CD4+.

A single record per CDR3 protein comes from TCRdb applying MiXCR to the 5' RACE reads. Of a few hundred thousand distinct CDR3 sequences listed, 21% were seen once; the top ten hold roughly an eighth. This CDR3 has 15 residues. The germline V and J ends were trimmed by 0 bases and 5 bases, with 13 bases remaining between them. Germline V lookup: CDR1 SGHVS, CDR2 FQNEAQ. This chain connects TRBV7-8 to TRBJ1-1; D call uncertain. This receptor was identified in an adult woman who had mild COVID-19 (a few samples of this study predate the infection). Cell type and time point are not known. The material sequenced was PBMCs or a T cell subset sorted from them (not recorded which). CDR3 sequence reads: CASSLAGLQRTEAFF. DNA for the CDR3: TGTGCCAGCAGCTTAGCCGGGCTACAGCGAACTGAAGCTTTCTTT.